The TCR beta chain described here comes from a study of blood T cell repertoires in COVID-19. TCRdb's table, derived via immunoSEQ multiplex PCR, lists solely in-frame clones and lacks some. The table includes around 300,000 clones, 83% detected once. CDR3 length equals 17 residues. V was clipped by 4 bases and J by 5 bases, with 21 bases between them. Germline V gives CDR1 LGHDT, CDR2 YNNKEL (reference sequence). This clonotype originated in a man under 40 with active or convalescent COVID-19. Input material: peripheral blood. This chain connects TRBV3-1 (or the pseudogene TRBV3-2) to TRBJ2-1; the D gene is possibly TRBD2 (7 bases). The CDR3, as DNA: TGTGCCAGCAGCCCGAGGGAGGGGGGGCCGCGACACAATGAGCAGTTCTTC. Its translation: CASSPREGGPRHNEQFF.